This T cell receptor (beta chain) was captured by sequencing in a study of blood T cell repertoires in COVID-19 (dated by TCRdb to 2019 to 2021). Looking at the study overall: The collaborator samples originated in the United States, Italy and Spain and spanned the acute and convalescent phases of COVID-19. Samples came from the ongoing ImmuneRACE study (first 160 participants) plus 1,254 subjects from 6 global collaborators. Where HLA class I and class II types were available, the types were taken from metadata supplied by the sample provider, not from assay-based typing. A de-identified subject ID, COVID-19 status, age in years and sex were almost always included in the sample metadata. A freely available public database, intended as a resource for researchers studying the immune response to SARS-CoV-2, is where the repertoires were released. Deeply sampled blood TCRbeta repertoires from subjects exposed to, actively infected with, or recovered from COVID-19 were included in the dataset. The material from the prospective study consisted of cDNA or gDNA derived from T cells, B-cell-depleted T cells, or PBMCs. What the authors observed across the whole study: Clinical and demographic metadata were provided uncurated, with the amount varying by source and participant.

V is trimmed back by 7 bases and J by 1 base, and the junction contains 18 bases that no gene match accounts for. CDR1 and CDR2, per the germline V gene (reference sequence), are LGHDT and YNNKEL. The CDR3 runs 20 residues from the cysteine to the phenylalanine. Of the read, only the CDR3 DNA is kept; its 60 bases are in frame from base 1. One collaborating source in Seattle enrolled patients while the patients were actively infected and followed the patients over time throughout the course of disease. Collaborating institutions collected whole blood in K2EDTA tubes following their own protocols. For TCRbeta analysis, collaborators shipped samples as frozen whole blood, isolated PBMCs, or DNA extracted from either of those sample types. TCRbeta CDR3 regions were amplified from genomic DNA using the immunoSEQ Assay, a bias-controlled multiplex PCR. Processing in the source paper ran as follows. Nucleated cell counts per sample were estimated from amplification of reference gene primers within the assay. To quantify the absolute abundance of each unique TCRbeta CDR3 rearrangement, sequence reads were collapsed and filtered. For each sample, productive Simpson clonality was calculated as the square root of Simpson's diversity index across productive rearrangements. TCRdb mirrors the immuneACCESS table, restricted to in-frame sequences. Some clones are absent from its copies; in checked studies, under half trace to an unresolved V gene, and the reason for the others is unknown. V and J calls and clone size are given by that table; D and trimming were obtained from the DNA. Recorded for this sample are more than 250,000 clones; 70% to 90% of them occurred a single time. The ten largest account for roughly 6.3% of the sample.

Comments on this clone: Its antigen is not yet known. Base qualities are not recorded, but no much larger clone differs from it by a single base.

This sequence originates from a woman in her forties or fifties with COVID-19, enrolled during active disease. The sequenced sample consisted of peripheral blood. The chain employs TRBV3-1 (or the pseudogene TRBV3-2) and TRBJ2-2; 10 of the junction bases match TRBD2. The CDR3 region reads CASILGLAEPNTKNTGELFF. The DNA reads TGTGCCAGCATCCTCGGACTAGCGGAGCCTAATACTAAGAACACCGGGGAGCTGTTTTTT.